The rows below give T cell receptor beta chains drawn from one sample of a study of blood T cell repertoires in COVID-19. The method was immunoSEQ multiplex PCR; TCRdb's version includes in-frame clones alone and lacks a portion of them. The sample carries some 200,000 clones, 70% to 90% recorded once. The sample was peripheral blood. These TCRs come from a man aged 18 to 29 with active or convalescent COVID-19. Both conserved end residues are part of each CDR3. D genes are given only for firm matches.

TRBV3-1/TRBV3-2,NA,CASSQGHPLLSYEQYF
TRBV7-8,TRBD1,CASSLRDRGDRNTEAFF
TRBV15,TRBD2,CATSSSGGRVYNEQFF
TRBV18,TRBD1,CASSPQTGTYNEQFF
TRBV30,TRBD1,CAWRPRGLTEAFF
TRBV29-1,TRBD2,CSVLWLAGGFTQYF
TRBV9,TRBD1,CASSVGTGAFWGYTF
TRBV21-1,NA,CASSKVRLFRGQLAGAVQPQHF
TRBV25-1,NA,CASNPPLGAKNTEAFF
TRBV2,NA,CASREQGIGELFF
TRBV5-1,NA,CASSLETGAKNIQYF
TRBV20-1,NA,CSASAPRGGIYDEQFF
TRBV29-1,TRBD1,CSVGGQGQETQYF
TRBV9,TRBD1,CASSVAWTGSTGELFF
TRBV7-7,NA,CASSFREVSSYNEQFF
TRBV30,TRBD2,CAWNLLAGAGGELFF
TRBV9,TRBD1,CASSPHGTGGGNTIYF
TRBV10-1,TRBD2,CAGPRLAEGKFF
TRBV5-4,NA,CASSSGGRNNEQFF